This T cell receptor (beta chain) was recorded in a study of T cells in women clearing cervical HPV infection. The wider study: Control women cleared a single incident HPV16 infection within 12 months.

Points on this clone: The read falls 3 residues short of the CDR3 end, and the missing part is taken from the germline J gene.

Assay: immunoSEQ multiplex PCR; the TCRdb copy retains only in-frame clones and omits some. This table holds 30,000 to 40,000 clones. The CDR3 length is 14 residues. CDR1 and CDR2 (germline): MNHEY, SVGEGT. V lost 8 bases to trimming and J lost 6 bases; unmatched junction nucleotides: 11. V usage is TRBV6-2 or TRBV6-3 and J usage is TRBJ2-3, with 7 positions matching TRBD2. Sequencing input: blood buffy coat. The origin of this receptor is a woman between 18 and 75 years old with a cervical HPV16 infection that either progressed to CIN3+ or cleared (not recorded which). The CDR3 DNA, read in part, is TGTGCCAGCGGGAGGAGCGGGGCGGCGGATACG. This codes for CASGRSGAADT. Given in full, the CDR3 is CASGRSGAADTQYF.